This record covers a single TCR beta chain. The source of the sample is a study of blood T cell repertoires in COVID-19. Study context: COVID-19 samples from acute and convalescent phases originated in the United States, Italy and Spain. PBMCs, B-cell-depleted T cells, or T cells were the source of the cDNA or gDNA that made up the material.

As processed by the authors: The authors estimated nucleated cell counts from reference gene primer amplification. The method was immunoSEQ multiplex PCR; TCRdb's version includes in-frame clones alone and lacks a portion of them. V and J calls and clone size follow that table, whereas D and trimming were derived from the DNA. Among under 150,000 clones, about 85% were seen once, and the ten largest hold more than 9.5%. CDR3 length: 16 residues. Per the germline V gene, CDR1 is SGHTA and CDR2 is FQGNSA. V was pared by 5 bases and J by 2 bases, with 7 bases of the junction left unmatched. Sequencing was carried out using peripheral blood. This sequence was found in a man aged 40-50 years with active or convalescent COVID-19. This chain uses TRBV7-2 with TRBJ2-1, with 9 nucleotides matching TRBD2. Here the CDR3 DNA reads TGTGCCAGCAGCCTCCGGACTAGCGACCCCTACAATGAGCAGTTCTTC. It encodes CASSLRTSDPYNEQFF.